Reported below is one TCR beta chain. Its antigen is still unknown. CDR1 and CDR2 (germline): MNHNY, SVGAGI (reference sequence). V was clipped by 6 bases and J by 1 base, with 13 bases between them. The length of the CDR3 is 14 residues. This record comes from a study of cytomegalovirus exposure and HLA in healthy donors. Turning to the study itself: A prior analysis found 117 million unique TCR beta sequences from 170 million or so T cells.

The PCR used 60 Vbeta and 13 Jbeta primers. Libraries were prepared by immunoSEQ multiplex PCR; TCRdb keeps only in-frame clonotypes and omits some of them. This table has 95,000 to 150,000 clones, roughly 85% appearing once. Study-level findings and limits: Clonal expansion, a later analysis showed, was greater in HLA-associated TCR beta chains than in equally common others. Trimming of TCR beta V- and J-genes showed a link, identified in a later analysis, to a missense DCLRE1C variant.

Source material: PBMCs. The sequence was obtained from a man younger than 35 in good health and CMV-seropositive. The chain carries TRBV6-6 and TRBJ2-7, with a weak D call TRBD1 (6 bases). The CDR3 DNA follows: TGTGCCAGCAGGGAGACCACAGGGTCCTACGAGCAGTACTTC. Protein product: CASRETTGSYEQYF.